This TCR beta chain was obtained from a study of cytomegalovirus exposure and HLA in healthy donors. Study-wide findings and caveats: Later, an analysis found that common viral pathogens appeared to be linked with several of the most significant clusters.

A word on this clone: What it recognizes is unknown.

PCR primers comprised 60 Vbeta and 13 Jbeta primers. Measured with immunoSEQ multiplex PCR; TCRdb has only the in-frame clones, and not every one. Here the sample spans 100,000 to 150,000 clones, around 83% being singletons. Sequencing was carried out using PBMCs. The TCR comes from a girl aged 2 to 9 in good health and CMV-seronegative.

The CDR3 nucleotides read TGTGCCAGCAGCCGAGGGGGCGACGGGACCTACGAGCAGTACTTC. This gives the protein CASSRGGDGTYEQYF. The chain combines TRBV7-9 with TRBJ2-7, with TRBD1 matching over 7 bases. This CDR3 has 15 residues. The V gene's germline CDR1 is SEHNR and CDR2 FQNEAQ (reference sequence). The trim removed 5 bases at V and 2 bases at J, leaving 9 bases unmatched.